These 2 T cell receptor beta chains were all obtained from the same sample, sequenced in a study of CD8+CD57+ T cells in acquired aplastic anemia. For sequencing, patients were chosen who had shown expansion of CD8+CD57+ cells by flow cytometry. Both TCR beta VDJ combination and CDR3 sequence profiling were carried out. Genomic DNA was the template for this profiling. TCRdb fed the reads into MiXCR, producing one record per CDR3 protein. This table holds approximately 180,000 distinct CDR3 sequences, about 45% found once. What was sequenced was sorted CD4+, CD8+, or CD8+CD57+ T cells (not recorded which) from PBMCs. The origin of the receptors is a human donor with aplastic anemia.

The V call is TRBV11-1, the J call TRBJ1-2, with a weak D call TRBD1 (5 bases). Trimming took 6 bases from V and 2 from J, leaving 19 bases between them. The CDR3 is 16 amino acids. Germline CDR1 reads SGHAT; CDR2 reads FQDESV (reference sequence). The CDR3 coding sequence is TGTGCCAGCAGTCCCATCCAACGACAGACCAACTATGGCTACACCTTC. Translated: CASSPIQRQTNYGYTF.

Details on this clonotype: A single base separates this from a much larger clone, so it may be a read error. J is TRBJ2-5 and V is TRBV14; a weak D match, TRBD2 (5 bases). Germline V lookup: CDR1 SGHDN, CDR2 FVKESK. The CDR3 has 14 residues. The DNA of the CDR3 is TGTGCCAGCAGCCAAGGAGGGCGACAAGGGACCCAGTACTTC. This codes for CASSQGGRQGTQYF.